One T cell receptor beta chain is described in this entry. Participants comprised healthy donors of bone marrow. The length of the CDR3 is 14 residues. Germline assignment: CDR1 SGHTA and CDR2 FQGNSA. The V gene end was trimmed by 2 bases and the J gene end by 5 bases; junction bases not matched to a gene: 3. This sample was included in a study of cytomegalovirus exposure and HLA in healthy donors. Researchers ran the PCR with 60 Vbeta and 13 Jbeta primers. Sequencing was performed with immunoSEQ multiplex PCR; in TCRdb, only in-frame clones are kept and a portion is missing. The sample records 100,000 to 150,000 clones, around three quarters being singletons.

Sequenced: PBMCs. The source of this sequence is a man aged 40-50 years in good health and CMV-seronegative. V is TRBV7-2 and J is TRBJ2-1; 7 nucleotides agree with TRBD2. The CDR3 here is CASSLWLADNEQFF. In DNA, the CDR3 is TGTGCCAGCAGCTTATGGCTAGCGGACAATGAGCAGTTCTTC.